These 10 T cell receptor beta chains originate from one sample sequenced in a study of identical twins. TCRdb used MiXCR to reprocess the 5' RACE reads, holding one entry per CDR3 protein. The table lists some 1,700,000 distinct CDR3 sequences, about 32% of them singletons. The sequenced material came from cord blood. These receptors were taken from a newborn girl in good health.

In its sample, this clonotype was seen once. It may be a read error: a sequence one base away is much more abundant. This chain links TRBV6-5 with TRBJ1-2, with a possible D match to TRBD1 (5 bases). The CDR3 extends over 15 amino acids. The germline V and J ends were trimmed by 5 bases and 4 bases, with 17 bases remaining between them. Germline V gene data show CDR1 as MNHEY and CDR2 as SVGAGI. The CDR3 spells CASSPYSAQVYGYTF. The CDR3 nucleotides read TGTGCCAGCAGTCCTTACTCGGCACAGGTCTATGGCTACACCTTC.

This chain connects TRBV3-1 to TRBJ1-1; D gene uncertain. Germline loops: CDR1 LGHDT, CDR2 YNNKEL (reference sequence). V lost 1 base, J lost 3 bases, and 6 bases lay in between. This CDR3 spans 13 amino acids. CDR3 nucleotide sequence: TGTGCCAGCAGCCAAGTCCCCCACACTGAAGCTTTCTTT. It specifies CASSQVPHTEAFF.

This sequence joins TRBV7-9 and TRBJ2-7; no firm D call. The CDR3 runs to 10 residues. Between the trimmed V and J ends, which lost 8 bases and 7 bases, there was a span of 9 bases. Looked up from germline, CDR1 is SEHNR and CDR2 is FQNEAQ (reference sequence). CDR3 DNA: TGTGCCAGCGGGAACGATGAGCAGTACTTC. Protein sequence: CASGNDEQYF.

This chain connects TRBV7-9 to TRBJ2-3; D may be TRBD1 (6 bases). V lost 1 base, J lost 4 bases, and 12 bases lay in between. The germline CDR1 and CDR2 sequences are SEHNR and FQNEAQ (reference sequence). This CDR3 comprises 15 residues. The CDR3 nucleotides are TGTGCCAGCAGCTTAGAGGGGGTCGCAGCAGATACGCAGTATTTT. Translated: CASSLEGVAADTQYF.

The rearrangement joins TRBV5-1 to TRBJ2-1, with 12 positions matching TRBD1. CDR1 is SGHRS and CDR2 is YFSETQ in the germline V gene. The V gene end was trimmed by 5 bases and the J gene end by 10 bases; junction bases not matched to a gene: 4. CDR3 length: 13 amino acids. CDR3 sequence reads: CASRGQGAGEQFF. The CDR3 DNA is TGCGCCAGCAGGGGACAGGGGGCAGGGGAGCAGTTCTTC.

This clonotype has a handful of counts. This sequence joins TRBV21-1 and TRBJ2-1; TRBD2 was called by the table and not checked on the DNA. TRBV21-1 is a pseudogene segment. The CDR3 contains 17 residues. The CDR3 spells CASSKGEGLISYNEQFF. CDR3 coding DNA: TGTGCCAGCAGCAAAGGGGAGGGCTTGATCTCCTACAATGAGCAGTTCTTC.

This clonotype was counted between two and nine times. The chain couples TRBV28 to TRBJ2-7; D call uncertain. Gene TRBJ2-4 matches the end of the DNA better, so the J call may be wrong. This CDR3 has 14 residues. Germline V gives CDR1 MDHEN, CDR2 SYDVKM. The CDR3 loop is CASSLLVSKAIQYF. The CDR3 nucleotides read TGTGCCAGCAGTTTACTAGTCTCGAAGGCCATTCAGTACTTC.

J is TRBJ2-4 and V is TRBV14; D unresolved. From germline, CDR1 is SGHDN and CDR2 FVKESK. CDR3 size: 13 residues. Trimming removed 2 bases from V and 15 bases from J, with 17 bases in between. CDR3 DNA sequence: TGTGCCAGCAGCCAACTCGCCCTCAACGAGCGGTACTTC. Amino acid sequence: CASSQLALNERYF.

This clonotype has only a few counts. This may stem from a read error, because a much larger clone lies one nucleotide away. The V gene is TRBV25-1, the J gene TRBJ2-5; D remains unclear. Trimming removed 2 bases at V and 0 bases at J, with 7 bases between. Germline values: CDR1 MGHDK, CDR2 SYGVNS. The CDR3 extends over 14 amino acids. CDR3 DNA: TGTGCCAGCAGTGAAGCCAGGTACCAAGAGACCCAGTACTTC. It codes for CASSEARYQETQYF.

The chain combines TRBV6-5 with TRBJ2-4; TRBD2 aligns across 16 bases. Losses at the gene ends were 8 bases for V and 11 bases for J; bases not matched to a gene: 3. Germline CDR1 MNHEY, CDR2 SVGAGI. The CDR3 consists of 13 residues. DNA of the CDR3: TGTGCCAGCGGTGGGACTAGCGGGAGGGTTCAGTACTTC. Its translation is CASGGTSGRVQYF.